This section outlines one TCR beta chain sequence together with its context. In the original processing: Cell counts per sample came from amplifying reference gene primers. The table came from immunoSEQ multiplex PCR; TCRdb's copy has only in-frame clones and leaves some out. D and trimming were read from the DNA, whereas the V and J calls and clone size are those reported in that table. The sample has about 74,000 clones, 88% seen once. This entry comes from a study of blood T cell repertoires in COVID-19. Across the whole study: Material from acute and convalescent COVID-19 was sourced from the United States, Italy and Spain. T cells, B-cell-depleted T cells, or PBMCs supplied cDNA or gDNA.

CDR3 length equals 14 residues. Trimming shortened V by 6 bases and J by 0 bases, and 11 bases separated the two germline ends. The germline V gene encodes CDR1 MNHEY and CDR2 SMNVEV (reference sequence). The genes are TRBV27 and TRBJ1-1; no definite D call. This TCR was recovered from a woman of 80 years or more with active or convalescent COVID-19. The sample consisted of peripheral blood. The CDR3 nucleotides read TGTGCCAGCAGGAAACAGAGTCTGAACACTGAAGCTTTCTTT. This sequence encodes CASRKQSLNTEAFF.